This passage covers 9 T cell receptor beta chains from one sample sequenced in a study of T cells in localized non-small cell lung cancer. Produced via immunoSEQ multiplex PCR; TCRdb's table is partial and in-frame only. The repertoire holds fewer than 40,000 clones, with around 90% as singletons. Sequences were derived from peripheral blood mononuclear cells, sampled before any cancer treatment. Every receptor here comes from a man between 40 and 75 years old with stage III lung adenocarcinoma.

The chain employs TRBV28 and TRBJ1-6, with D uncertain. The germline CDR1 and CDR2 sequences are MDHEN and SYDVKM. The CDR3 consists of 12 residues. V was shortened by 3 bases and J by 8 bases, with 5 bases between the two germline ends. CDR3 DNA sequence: TGTGCCAGCAGTTTTTCCGATTCACCCCTCCACTTT. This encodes CASSFSDSPLHF.

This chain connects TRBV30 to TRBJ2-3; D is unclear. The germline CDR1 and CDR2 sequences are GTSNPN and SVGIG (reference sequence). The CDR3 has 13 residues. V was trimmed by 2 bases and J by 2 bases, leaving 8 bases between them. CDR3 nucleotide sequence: TGTGCCTGGAGTCAATGGAACACAGATACGCAGTATTTT. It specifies CAWSQWNTDTQYF.

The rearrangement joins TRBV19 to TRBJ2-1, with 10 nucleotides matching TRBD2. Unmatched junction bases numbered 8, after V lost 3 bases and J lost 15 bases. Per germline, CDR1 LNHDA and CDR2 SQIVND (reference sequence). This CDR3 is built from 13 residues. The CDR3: CASSITSGAASFF. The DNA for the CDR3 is TGTGCCAGTAGTATTACTAGCGGGGCGGCCTCGTTCTTC.

CDR3 sequence: CASSFGLAGGPKETQYF. The CDR3 nucleotides read TGTGCCAGCAGCTTTGGATTAGCGGGGGGGCCGAAAGAGACCCAGTACTTC. The V gene is TRBV7-2, the J gene TRBJ2-5; 11 bases align to TRBD2. This CDR3 is built from 17 residues. The germline V gene encodes CDR1 SGHTA and CDR2 FQGNSA. After removal of 3 bases from V and 3 bases from J, the junction contained 9 bases not matched to a gene.

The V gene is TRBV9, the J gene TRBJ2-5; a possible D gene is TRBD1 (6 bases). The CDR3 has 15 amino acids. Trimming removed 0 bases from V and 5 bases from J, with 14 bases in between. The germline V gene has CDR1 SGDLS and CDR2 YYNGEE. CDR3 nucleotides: TGTGCCAGCAGCGTAGAAGGCCAGGGGTTGGAGACCCAGTACTTC. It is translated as CASSVEGQGLETQYF.

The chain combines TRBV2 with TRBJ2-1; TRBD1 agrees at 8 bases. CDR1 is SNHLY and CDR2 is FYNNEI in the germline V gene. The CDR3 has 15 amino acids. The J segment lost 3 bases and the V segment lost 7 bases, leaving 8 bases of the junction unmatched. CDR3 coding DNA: TGTGCCAGCACCTTTACAGGGGGTGGCTACAATGAGCAGTTCTTC. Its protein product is CASTFTGGGYNEQFF.

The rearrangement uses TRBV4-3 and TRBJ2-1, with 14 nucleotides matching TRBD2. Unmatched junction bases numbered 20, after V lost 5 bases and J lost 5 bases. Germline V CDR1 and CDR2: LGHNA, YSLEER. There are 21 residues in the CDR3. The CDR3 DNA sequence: TGCGCCAGCAGCGTCTTCCTCATTGGACTAGCGGGGGGAGGTGTCCACAATGAGCAGTTCTTC. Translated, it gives CASSVFLIGLAGGGVHNEQFF.

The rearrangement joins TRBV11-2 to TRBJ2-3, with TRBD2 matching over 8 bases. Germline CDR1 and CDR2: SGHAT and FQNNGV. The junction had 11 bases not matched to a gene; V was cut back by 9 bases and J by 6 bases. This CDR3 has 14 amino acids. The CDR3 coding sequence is TGTGCCAGGTATACCCCGGGACTAGGGGATACGCAGTATTTT. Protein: CARYTPGLGDTQYF.

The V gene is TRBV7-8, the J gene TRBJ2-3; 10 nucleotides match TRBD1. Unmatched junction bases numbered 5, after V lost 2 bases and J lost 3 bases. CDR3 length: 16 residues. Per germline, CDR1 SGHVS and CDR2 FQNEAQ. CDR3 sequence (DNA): TGTGCCAGCAGCTTAATGGGGACAGGGGAGACAGATACGCAGTATTTT. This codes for CASSLMGTGETDTQYF.